One and the same sample provided the 26 T cell receptor beta chains below, sequenced in a study of blood T cell repertoires in COVID-19. The table came from immunoSEQ multiplex PCR; TCRdb's copy has only in-frame clones and leaves some out. The sample comprises fewer than 40,000 clones, roughly 80% of which are singletons, and approximately 15% rests with the top ten. Source material: peripheral blood. Receptors were obtained from a human donor in a cohort sampled during active COVID-19.

As for this clone: Germline and junction disagree at one end, which may indicate a read error. The V call is TRBV24-1, the J call TRBJ1-2; 7 bases align to TRBD1. The CDR3 is 14 amino acids. Germline-derived CDR1 and CDR2 are KGHDR and SFDVKD. CDR3 sequence (DNA): TGTGCCGCCAGTGGGGGGACAGAGAACTATGGCTACACCTTC. It yields the protein CAASGGTENYGYTF.

This clone is judged medium-sized. The chain uses TRBV3-1 (or the pseudogene TRBV3-2) and TRBJ2-2, with a weak D call TRBD1 (6 bases). The CDR3 runs 16 residues. Germline V gives CDR1 LGHDT, CDR2 YNNKEL (reference sequence). Deletions cut 1 base from V and 7 bases from J, with 16 bases between. The CDR3 is CASSQASGEGSGELFF. CDR3 nucleotides: TGTGCCAGCAGCCAAGCGTCAGGGGAAGGGAGCGGGGAGCTGTTTTTT.

This sequence joins TRBV7-3 and TRBJ2-3; 10 bases line up with TRBD1. V was clipped by 5 bases and J by 2 bases; unmatched bases: 10. The CDR3 runs 17 residues. The V gene's germline CDR1 is SGHTA and CDR2 FQGTGA. In DNA, the CDR3 is TGTGCCAGCAGCATAGACGGGACAGGGGTCCCCACAGATACGCAGTATTTT. Protein sequence: CASSIDGTGVPTDTQYF.

The V call is TRBV7-6, the J call TRBJ2-1; tentatively, D is TRBD1 (6 bases). V was shortened by 5 bases and J by 3 bases, with 17 bases between the two germline ends. The germline V gene has CDR1 SGHVS and CDR2 FNYEAQ. This CDR3 has 16 amino acids. CDR3 residues: CASSPSYRVSYNEQFF. The CDR3 DNA is TGTGCCAGCAGCCCAAGCTACAGGGTAAGCTACAATGAGCAGTTCTTC.

This clone has just a few counts. V and J are TRBV10-3 and TRBJ1-1, with D tentatively TRBD1 (5 bases). The CDR3 totals 14 residues. Germline V gene data show CDR1 as ENHRY and CDR2 as SYGVKD. Trimming took off 7 bases at V and 2 bases at J, with 14 bases between the two ends. The CDR3 DNA is TGTGCCATCACCCCTGGGGGAGGAAACACTGAAGCTTTCTTT. It yields the protein CAITPGGGNTEAFF.

For this clone: At one end the junction does not follow the germline gene, possibly because of a read error. The chain has TRBV7-7 and TRBJ2-5; 9 bases map to TRBD1. This CDR3 region has 15 residues. From germline, CDR1 is SSHAT and CDR2 FNYEAQ (reference sequence). CDR3 DNA: TGTGCTAGCAGCCGAACAGGGGGCGAGGGAGAGACCCAGTACTTC. Its protein product is CASSRTGGEGETQYF.

The chain is built from TRBV6-6 and TRBJ1-5; 10 positions match TRBD1. In germline, CDR1 is MNHNY, CDR2 SVGAGI (reference sequence). The ends lost 4 bases at V and 7 bases at J; junction bases unmatched: 10. The CDR3 loop spans 16 amino acids. CDR3 region: CASSLLSGTGVQPQHF. CDR3 DNA: TGTGCCAGCAGTTTGCTGTCCGGGACAGGGGTGCAGCCCCAGCATTTT.

J is TRBJ1-3 and V is TRBV28; TRBD1 matches 7 bases. The junction had 7 bases not matched to a gene; V was cut back by 1 base and J by 7 bases. Germline-derived CDR1 and CDR2 are MDHEN and SYDVKM. This CDR3 contains 15 residues. The CDR3 DNA sequence: TGTGCCAGCAGTTTATTGGGGGACAGCGTGAACACCATATATTTT. Protein sequence: CASSLLGDSVNTIYF.

Turning to this clone: One end of the junction does not line up with germline, which may come from a read error. This rearrangement joins TRBV10-1 to TRBJ2-7; D is possibly TRBD2 (5 bases). The CDR3 runs 11 residues. CDR1 is WNHNN, CDR2 SYGVQD, per germline (reference sequence). The CDR3 region is CASKLLRGPFF. DNA for the CDR3: TGCGCCAGCAAATTACTTCGGGGTCCCTTTTTC.

In DNA form, the CDR3 reads TGTGCCAGCAGCTTGTTGCAGGACTTATACAATGAGCAGTTCTTC. This gives the protein CASSLLQDLYNEQFF. The chain carries TRBV5-6 and TRBJ2-1; maybe TRBD2 (5 bases). Deletions cut 1 base from V and 4 bases from J, with 12 bases between. The CDR3 is 15 amino acids. The germline V gene has CDR1 SGHDT and CDR2 YYEEEE. The variable domain in full, with the rest retrieved from reference TRBV5-6 and TRBJ2-1, is DAGVTQSPTHLIKTRGQQVTLRCSPKSGHDTVSWYQQALGQGPQFIFQYYEEEERQRGNFPDRFSGHQFPNYSSELNVNALLLGDSALYLCASSLLQDLYNEQFFGPGTRLTVL.

A single count supports this clone. This CDR3 is CAWSVGTEDHQPQHF. In DNA, the CDR3 is TGTGCCTGGAGTGTAGGGACAGAAGACCATCAGCCCCAGCATTTT. The rearrangement uses TRBV30 and TRBJ1-5; 7 bases are a match to TRBD1. CDR3 length equals 15 residues. Germline assignment: CDR1 GTSNPN and CDR2 SVGIG (reference sequence). J gave up 5 bases and V 0 bases, and 7 bases lay outside the gene matches.

This chain uses TRBV29-1 with TRBJ2-3; 11 bases line up with TRBD2. Germline assignment: CDR1 SQVTM and CDR2 ANQGSEA. The junction had 9 bases not matched to a gene; V was cut back by 6 bases and J by 4 bases. CDR3 length: 15 amino acids. In DNA, the CDR3 is TGCAGCGTCCGCCCTAGCGGGGGGAGTGCAGATACGCAGTATTTT. Protein: CSVRPSGGSADTQYF.

The J gene is TRBJ2-7, the V gene TRBV10-3; D might be TRBD1 (6 bases). CDR1 is ENHRY, CDR2 SYGVKD, per germline. V was shortened by 2 bases and J by 2 bases, with 10 bases between the two germline ends. The CDR3 has 14 residues. The CDR3: CAISEKKGAYEQYF. The CDR3 DNA sequence: TGTGCCATCAGTGAGAAAAAGGGGGCCTACGAGCAGTACTTC.

V and J are TRBV4-3 and TRBJ1-1; maybe TRBD1 (6 bases). V was trimmed by 1 base and J by 1 base, leaving 19 bases between them. This CDR3 has 18 residues. CDR1 LGHNA and CDR2 YSLEER come from the germline V gene. The CDR3 is CASSQGTGTTLWNTEAFF. DNA of the CDR3: TGCGCCAGCAGCCAAGGGACCGGGACAACCCTATGGAACACTGAAGCTTTCTTT.

The chain has TRBV2 and TRBJ1-1; the match to TRBD1 covers 8 bases. V was pared by 6 bases and J by 4 bases, with 7 bases of the junction left unmatched. CDR1 and CDR2 (germline): SNHLY, FYNNEI. The CDR3 runs 14 residues. CDR3 DNA: TGTGCCAGCAGCTATAAGGACAGGGCCACTGAAGCTTTCTTT. Translated, it gives CASSYKDRATEAFF.

This sequence joins TRBV5-1 and TRBJ2-1; 11 bases map to TRBD1. V dropped 5 bases and J dropped 3; count of bases not matched to a gene: 7. The CDR3 runs 16 residues. Germline CDR1 is SGHRS and CDR2 is YFSETQ. CDR3 residues: CASRPGQGAFYNEQFF. The DNA for the CDR3 is TGCGCCAGCAGGCCCGGACAGGGGGCTTTCTACAATGAGCAGTTCTTC.

The genes are TRBV10-3 and TRBJ1-2, with D unresolved. This CDR3 is 14 amino acids long. Germline V lookup: CDR1 ENHRY, CDR2 SYGVKD. With 0 bases removed from V and 4 bases from J, the gap between germline ends came to 9 bases. Here the CDR3 DNA reads TGTGCCATCAGTGAGTCGAGAGGCTCCTATGGCTACACCTTC. This encodes CAISESRGSYGYTF.

This clone was observed a single time. V is TRBV5-1 and J is TRBJ2-1, with 7 bases identical to TRBD2. The CDR3 is 16 amino acids. Per the germline V gene, CDR1 is SGHRS and CDR2 is YFSETQ. V lost 0 bases, J lost 2 bases, and 5 bases stayed unmatched. This chain's CDR3 is CASSLVAGGTYNEQFF. The CDR3 bases are TGCGCCAGCAGCTTGGTGGCCGGGGGGACCTACAATGAGCAGTTCTTC.

The chain has TRBV6-6 and TRBJ1-6; maybe TRBD1 (6 bases). The V end was cut by 6 bases, the J end by 1 base, with 10 bases between. CDR3 size: 15 residues. Germline lookup yields CDR1 MNHNY and CDR2 SVGAGI (reference sequence). The CDR3: CASRPGQSYNSPLHF. The CDR3 DNA follows: TGTGCCAGCAGACCCGGACAGTCCTATAATTCACCCCTCCACTTT.

In this sample, this clone turned up once. J is TRBJ2-3 and V is TRBV9; TRBD2 matches at 12 bases. Germline V gene lookup returns CDR1 SGDLS and CDR2 YYNGEE. V was clipped by 3 bases and J by 7 bases; unmatched bases: 12. The CDR3 spans 17 residues. The CDR3 DNA is TGTGCCAGCAGCGCGGGTGGGCCTAGCGGGGGGGTGTATACGCAGTATTTT. Amino acids: CASSAGGPSGGVYTQYF.

A single count supports this clone. This chain uses TRBV2 with TRBJ1-1; D is possibly TRBD1 (5 bases). Germline values: CDR1 SNHLY, CDR2 FYNNEI. V gave up 8 bases and J gave up 5 bases, with 15 bases separating them. The CDR3 spans 13 residues. This chain's CDR3 is CASRTAGVTEAFF. CDR3 in DNA: TGTGCCAGCCGGACGGCGGGGGTTACTGAAGCTTTCTTT. Filled out from reference TRBV2 and TRBJ1-1, the complete variable domain reads EPEVTQTPSHQVTQMGQEVILRCVPISNHLYFYWYRQILGQKVEFLVSFYNNEISEKSEIFDDQFSVERPDGSNFTLKIRSTKLEDSAMYFCASRTAGVTEAFFGQGTRLTVV.

This clone was seen just once. The V gene is TRBV5-4, the J gene TRBJ2-1, with D possibly being TRBD1 (6 bases). This CDR3 is built from 14 residues. The germline V gene has CDR1 SGHNT and CDR2 YYREEE (reference sequence). Between the trimmed V and J ends, which lost 3 bases and 2 bases, there was a span of 9 bases. CDR3 sequence reads: CASSYREPYNEQFF. The CDR3 DNA is TGTGCCAGCAGCTACAGGGAACCCTACAATGAGCAGTTCTTC.

The rearrangement uses TRBV2 and TRBJ2-7; 8 bases agree with TRBD1. V dropped 6 bases and J dropped 2; count of bases not matched to a gene: 9. Per the germline V gene, CDR1 is SNHLY and CDR2 is FYNNEI. This CDR3 comprises 15 residues. The CDR3 protein is CASRREGTGTYEQYF. DNA of the CDR3: TGTGCCAGCAGGCGCGAGGGGACAGGAACCTACGAGCAGTACTTC.

V is TRBV19 and J is TRBJ2-7; D is possibly TRBD1 (6 bases). Trimming stripped 6 bases from V and 6 bases from J, with 12 bases between. The CDR3 length is 12 residues. CDR1 and CDR2 from the germline V gene are LNHDA and SQIVND (reference sequence). The CDR3 region is CASRQGRGEQYF. For the CDR3, the DNA is TGTGCCAGTAGACAGGGACGGGGCGAGCAGTACTTC.

CDR3 nucleotide sequence: TGTGCCAGCAGCTTAGTCACGGGGGTGAACACCGGGGAGCTGTTTTTT. Residues: CASSLVTGVNTGELFF. V gene TRBV7-9 combines with J gene TRBJ2-2; tentative D call: TRBD2 (6 bases). Trimming took off 1 base at V and 1 base at J, with 10 bases between the two ends. CDR1 and CDR2 from the germline V gene are SEHNR and FQNEAQ (reference sequence). This CDR3 region has 16 residues. The entire variable domain, with the rest obtained from reference TRBV7-9 and TRBJ2-2, is as follows: DTGVSQNPRHKITKRGQNVTFRCDPISEHNRLYWYRQTLGQGPEFLTYFQNEAQLEKSRLLSDRFSAERPKGSFSTLEIQRTEQGDSAMYLCASSLVTGVNTGELFFGEGSRLTVL.

The chain has TRBV7-2 and TRBJ1-2; D is uncertain. Germline CDR1 reads SGHTA; CDR2 reads FQGNSA. V dropped 2 bases and J dropped 3 bases, with 10 bases sitting between them. This CDR3 is 14 amino acids long. The CDR3 protein is CASSLFPSYYGYTF. CDR3 in DNA: TGTGCCAGCAGCTTATTTCCCTCCTACTATGGCTACACCTTC.